The entry below gives a single T cell receptor (beta chain) sequence along with its context. RNA, at about 0.5 to 1 ug, was reverse transcribed with random hexamers. In TCRdb, the immunoSEQ multiplex PCR reads were re-called with MiXCR into one record per CDR3 protein. The sample holds some 99,000 distinct CDR3 sequences, roughly 97% seen once. These data are taken from a study of CD8 T cells in Susac syndrome. Germline V gene data show CDR1 as SEHNR and CDR2 as FQNEAQ (reference sequence). V lost 0 bases and J 3 bases, leaving 6 bases between the germline ends. The CDR3 sequence is 13 residues long. The clonotype originates from a human donor in good health. V usage is TRBV7-9 and J usage is TRBJ2-7; the D is unclear. The source material was CD4+ T cells from PBMCs. The CDR3, as DNA: TGTGCCAGCAGCTTAGCAGGGATCTACGAGCAGTACTTC. Translation: CASSLAGIYEQYF.